What follows are 30 T cell receptor beta chains derived from one specimen sequenced in a study of persistence of HIV-infected CD4 T cells. Their recognized antigens are unknown. Sequencing used immunoSEQ version 4 in survey mode. TCRdb's table, derived via immunoSEQ multiplex PCR, lists solely in-frame clones and lacks some. The table has tens of thousands of clones, approximately 80% seen once. Cells were stimulated with overlapping HIV-1 Gag 15-mer peptides. CD40L-negative CD69-negative CD45RO-high memory CD4+ T cells were sorted as populations depleted of antigen-responding cells. The sequencing here drew on CD4+ T cells sorted from PBMCs after roughly 18-hour stimulation, taken from a patient who received antiretroviral therapy. All receptors come from an adult man with HIV who was CMV-seropositive.

The CDR3 coding sequence is TGTGCCAGCAGTTACTACGGGGCGGGGCGGGAGACCCAGTACTTC. Translated, it gives CASSYYGAGRETQYF. The chain couples TRBV27 to TRBJ2-5, with TRBD2 as a possible D gene (6 bases). Germline V gene data show CDR1 as MNHEY and CDR2 as SMNVEV (reference sequence). The CDR3 contains 15 residues. V lost 4 bases and J lost 5, with 17 bases in between.

The chain uses TRBV4-3 and TRBJ2-2; 14 bases agree with TRBD2. Trimming cost V 5 bases and J 6 bases; bases outside gene matches: 8. The germline V gene has CDR1 LGHNA and CDR2 YSLEER. The CDR3 length is 17 residues. The CDR3 reads CASSKGLAGDVAGELFF. CDR3 DNA: TGCGCCAGCAGCAAGGGACTAGCGGGAGATGTGGCCGGGGAGCTGTTTTTT.

V and J are TRBV7-2 and TRBJ2-5, with 9 bases lining up with TRBD2. Germline V gene lookup returns CDR1 SGHTA and CDR2 FQGNSA. Germline trimming cut 5 bases from V and 4 bases from J; bases unmatched to any gene: 11. The CDR3 loop spans 16 amino acids. The CDR3 here is CASSPRTSARGETQYF. CDR3 nucleotide sequence: TGTGCCAGCAGCCCACGGACTAGCGCACGGGGAGAGACCCAGTACTTC. Combining the CDR3 with reference TRBV7-2 and TRBJ2-5 gives the whole variable domain GAGVSQSPSNKVTEKGKDVELRCDPISGHTALYWYRQSLGQGLEFLIYFQGNSAPDKSGLPSDRFSAERTGGSVSTLTIQRTQQEDSAVYLCASSPRTSARGETQYFGPGTRLLVL.

This sequence joins TRBV18 and TRBJ2-1, with TRBD1 identical over 9 bases. Germline assignment: CDR1 KGHSH and CDR2 LQKENI. J was trimmed by 6 bases and V by 0 bases; bases with no gene match: 6. The CDR3 consists of 16 residues. The CDR3 DNA sequence: TGTGCCAGCTCACCACCTGGACAGGGGACCTTCAATGAGCAGTTCTTC. This translates into CASSPPGQGTFNEQFF.

The chain recombines TRBV4-2 with TRBJ2-1; a possible D gene is TRBD1 (5 bases). The CDR3 is 14 residues long. Germline-derived CDR1 and CDR2 are LGHNA and YNFKEQ. V dropped 3 bases and J dropped 3 bases, with 9 bases sitting between them. This chain's CDR3 is CASSQVDSYNEQFF. CDR3 in DNA: TGTGCCAGCAGCCAGGTCGACAGCTACAATGAGCAGTTCTTC.

The chain combines TRBV2 with TRBJ2-5, with D hard to call. From germline, CDR1 is SNHLY and CDR2 FYNNEI. Trimming stripped 2 bases from V and 5 bases from J, with 6 bases between. The CDR3 consists of 12 residues. Here the CDR3 DNA reads TGTGCCAGCAGTGAACTATCGGAGACCCAGTACTTC. Translating gives CASSELSETQYF.

This clone is judged medium-sized. V is TRBV28 and J is TRBJ1-1, with D possibly matching TRBD1 (5 bases). This CDR3 contains 14 residues. Trimming shortened V by 6 bases and J by 4 bases, and 15 bases separated the two germline ends. Per the germline V gene, CDR1 is MDHEN and CDR2 is SYDVKM. The CDR3 spells CASSSQGPGTEAFF. CDR3 sequence (DNA): TGTGCCAGCAGCTCTCAGGGACCGGGCACTGAAGCTTTCTTT. The whole variable domain, filled in from reference TRBV28 and TRBJ1-1, reads DVKVTQSSRYLVKRTGEKVFLECVQDMDHENMFWYRQDPGLGLRLIYFSYDVKMKEKGDIPEGYSVSREKKERFSLILESASTNQTSMYLCASSSQGPGTEAFFGQGTRLTVV.

This clone was detected once. The J gene is TRBJ2-3, the V gene TRBV9; possible D gene TRBD2, 7 bases. CDR1 SGDLS and CDR2 YYNGEE come from the germline V gene. The CDR3 is made up of 17 amino acids. The germline V and J ends were trimmed by 2 bases and 2 bases, with 18 bases remaining between them. The CDR3 protein is CASSVSSGGRDTDTQYF. The CDR3 DNA sequence: TGTGCCAGCAGCGTCTCCTCGGGGGGCCGAGACACAGATACGCAGTATTTT.

This chain uses TRBV5-3 with TRBJ2-2; 15 bases match TRBD2. TRBV5-3 is annotated as an ORF whose role is uncertain. Trimming took 3 bases from V and 7 from J; bases not matched to a gene: 7. The CDR3 loop spans 17 amino acids. CDR3 residues: CARSYWTSGRVVGELFF. CDR3 DNA sequence: TGTGCCAGAAGCTATTGGACTAGCGGGAGGGTTGTCGGGGAGCTGTTTTTT.

Written as DNA, the CDR3 is TGTGCCAGCAGCGCAGGGACATCTTATAACTATGGCTACACCTTC. Residues: CASSAGTSYNYGYTF. The chain joins TRBV9 to TRBJ1-2; D perhaps matches TRBD1 (6 bases). Trimming shortened V by 3 bases and J by 1 base, and 13 bases separated the two germline ends. CDR1 and CDR2 (germline): SGDLS, YYNGEE. The CDR3 contains 15 residues.

The V gene is TRBV12-3 or TRBV12-4, the J gene TRBJ1-5; D ambiguous. V shed 6 bases and J shed 4 bases, with 7 bases lying between them. CDR3 size: 12 residues. DNA of the CDR3: TGTGCCAGCAGCCTAGAGAATCAGCCCCAGCATTTT. Its protein product is CASSLENQPQHF.

J is TRBJ2-5 and V is TRBV5-1; weak D call: TRBD1 (5 bases). Trimming removed 5 bases at V and 0 bases at J, with 11 bases between. Germline V lookup: CDR1 SGHRS, CDR2 YFSETQ. The CDR3 covers 14 residues. CDR3 nucleotides: TGCGCCAGCAGTTATTCAGGGTACCAAGAGACCCAGTACTTC. Its protein is CASSYSGYQETQYF.

V is TRBV20-1 and J is TRBJ1-2, with 10 nucleotides matching TRBD1. The CDR3 runs 13 residues. Losses at the gene ends were 3 bases for V and 6 bases for J; bases not matched to a gene: 4. The germline gives CDR1 DFQATT, CDR2 SNEGSKA (reference sequence). CDR3 DNA sequence: TGCAGTGCTAGTGGAGGGACAGGGGATGGCTACACCTTC. It codes for CSASGGTGDGYTF.

For the CDR3, the DNA is TGTGCCAGCAGCTTAGTACAGGGGACTGAAGCTTTCTTT. Protein sequence: CASSLVQGTEAFF. The rearrangement joins TRBV11-2 to TRBJ1-1; 7 bases map to TRBD1. From germline, CDR1 is SGHAT and CDR2 FQNNGV. The CDR3 runs 13 residues. The junction had 1 base not matched to a gene; V was cut back by 1 base and J by 5 bases.

The gene calls are TRBV5-4 and TRBJ2-7; 14 bases map to TRBD2. This CDR3 spans 16 amino acids. From germline, CDR1 is SGHNT and CDR2 YYREEE (reference sequence). Trimming removed 3 bases from V and 4 bases from J; junction bases left unmatched: 6. The CDR3 spells CASSSLGLAGDYEQYF. CDR3 DNA sequence: TGTGCCAGCAGCTCCCTGGGACTAGCGGGAGATTACGAGCAGTACTTC.

This clone was seen just once. The V and J genes are TRBV11-2 and TRBJ1-3; no clear D gene. Deletions cut 4 bases from V and 4 bases from J, with 26 bases between. The length of the CDR3 is 19 residues. CDR1 is SGHAT and CDR2 is FQNNGV in the germline V gene. The DNA of the CDR3 is TGTGCCAGCAGCTCGCGTCTGGCAGGCTTCTTTTCATCGGGAAACACCATATATTTT. It specifies CASSSRLAGFFSSGNTIYF. Combining the CDR3 with reference TRBV11-2 and TRBJ1-3 gives the whole variable domain EAGVAQSPRYKIIEKRQSVAFWCNPISGHATLYWYQQILGQGPKLLIQFQNNGVVDDSQLPKDRFSAERLKGVDSTLKIQPAKLEDSAVYLCASSSRLAGFFSSGNTIYFGEGSWLTVV.

The chain combines TRBV18 with TRBJ1-1; D is possibly TRBD1 (5 bases). The CDR3 runs to 16 residues. The V gene lost 4 bases and the J gene lost 0 bases, with 15 bases spanning the gap. Per the germline V gene, CDR1 is KGHSH and CDR2 is LQKENI. CDR3 protein: CASSLTQGTMNTEAFF. CDR3 in DNA: TGTGCCAGCTCACTCACTCAGGGAACCATGAACACTGAAGCTTTCTTT.

The chain recombines TRBV5-6 with TRBJ1-6; 8 nucleotides match TRBD1. CDR3 length equals 19 residues. In germline, CDR1 is SGHDT, CDR2 YYEEEE. With 3 bases clipped from V and 0 bases from J, the junction kept 11 bases outside the gene matches. CDR3 protein: CASSSEGQVVGSYNSPLHF. The DNA of the CDR3 is TGTGCCAGCAGCTCAGAGGGACAGGTAGTAGGCTCCTATAATTCACCCCTCCACTTT.

This chain links TRBV9 with TRBJ1-1; D possibly corresponds to TRBD1 (6 bases). V lost 3 bases and J lost 4, with 19 bases in between. CDR1 is SGDLS and CDR2 is YYNGEE in the germline V gene. The CDR3 loop spans 16 amino acids. For the CDR3, the DNA is TGTGCCAGCAGCGGGAGTGCAGGGAGAGGGGGCACTGAAGCTTTCTTT. It yields the protein CASSGSAGRGGTEAFF.

The CDR3 coding sequence is TGTGCCAGCAGCCTGAACACTGAAGCTTTCTTT. Protein product: CASSLNTEAFF. V usage is TRBV5-6 and J usage is TRBJ1-1; no clear D. The CDR3 has 11 amino acids. Germline-derived CDR1 and CDR2 are SGHDT and YYEEEE. The ends were cut back, 4 bases at V and 0 bases at J, with 1 base in the middle.

This clone was counted a single time. This rearrangement joins TRBV6-5 to TRBJ2-2, with 7 bases identical to TRBD2. V lost 6 bases, J lost 5 bases, and 9 bases stayed unmatched. The CDR3 is made up of 15 amino acids. Looked up from germline, CDR1 is MNHEY and CDR2 is SVGAGI. The CDR3 region is CASRRGGRETGELFF. The CDR3, as DNA: TGTGCCAGCAGGAGGGGAGGGCGGGAAACCGGGGAGCTGTTTTTT.

The V gene is TRBV27, the J gene TRBJ1-2; perhaps TRBD1 as D (5 bases). Germline loops: CDR1 MNHEY, CDR2 SMNVEV (reference sequence). The CDR3 is 14 amino acids. V gave up 5 bases and J gave up 3 bases, with 13 bases separating them. CDR3 amino acids: CASSPGFSDYGYTF. CDR3 nucleotide sequence: TGTGCCAGCAGTCCAGGGTTCAGTGACTATGGCTACACCTTC.

As DNA, the CDR3 is TGTGCCTGGAGTCCCACGCCAGATACGCAGTATTTT. Its protein product is CAWSPTPDTQYF. This chain joins TRBV30 and TRBJ2-3; the D is unclear. Germline CDR1 is GTSNPN and CDR2 is SVGIG (reference sequence). The V gene lost 2 bases and the J gene lost 4 bases, with 7 bases spanning the gap. The CDR3 contains 12 residues.

The V call is TRBV3-1 (or the pseudogene TRBV3-2), the J call TRBJ1-1, with 8 positions matching TRBD1. This CDR3 is built from 14 residues. CDR1 is LGHDT, CDR2 YNNKEL, per germline (reference sequence). The J segment lost 6 bases and the V segment lost 1 base, leaving 4 bases of the junction unmatched. This CDR3 reads CASSQAGQGAEAFF. CDR3 nucleotides: TGTGCCAGCAGCCAAGCAGGACAGGGCGCTGAAGCTTTCTTT.

Only one count was recorded for this clone. The gene calls are TRBV7-2 and TRBJ1-1, with 8 bases that match TRBD1. The germline gives CDR1 SGHTA, CDR2 FQGNSA. This CDR3 has 13 residues. The junction had 3 bases not matched to a gene; V was cut back by 4 bases and J by 5 bases. This CDR3 is CASSYRGGTEAFF. The CDR3 region has the DNA TGTGCCAGCAGCTACAGGGGGGGGACTGAAGCTTTCTTT.

The chain has TRBV27 and TRBJ1-1, with a possible D match to TRBD1 (5 bases). The CDR3 sequence is 14 residues long. V dropped 5 bases and J dropped 4 bases, with 14 bases sitting between them. Germline CDR1 MNHEY, CDR2 SMNVEV (reference sequence). The CDR3 coding sequence is TGTGCCAGCAGTCCCCAGGGAGTTGGCACTGAAGCTTTCTTT. This encodes CASSPQGVGTEAFF.

The rearrangement links TRBV12-3 or TRBV12-4 to TRBJ2-5; 9 bases are a match to TRBD1. V shed 5 bases, J shed 5 bases, and the junction held 3 bases outside the gene matches. This CDR3 region has 13 residues. CDR3 DNA sequence: TGTGCCAGCAGTCGGGACAGGGATGAGACCCAGTACTTC. Its protein product is CASSRDRDETQYF.

This chain links TRBV4-1 with TRBJ1-2, with no clear D. V lost 0 bases and J lost 4, with 9 bases in between. Germline CDR1 and CDR2: MGHRA and YSYEKL. CDR3 length equals 14 residues. In nucleotides, the CDR3 is TGCGCCAGCAGCCAAGATCCCGACATCTATGGCTACACCTTC. This translates into CASSQDPDIYGYTF.

V and J are TRBV20-1 and TRBJ1-6; D gene uncertain. The length of the CDR3 is 14 residues. Germline V CDR1 and CDR2: DFQATT, SNEGSKA (reference sequence). V was pared by 3 bases and J by 5 bases, with 11 bases between. CDR3 nucleotides: TGCAGTGCTAGTCAAAACGGGAATAATTCACCCCTCCACTTT. This translates into CSASQNGNNSPLHF.

V is TRBV29-1 and J is TRBJ2-7, with D unresolved. Germline V gene lookup returns CDR1 SQVTM and CDR2 ANQGSEA. The CDR3 totals 12 residues. V was cut by 7 bases and J by 5 bases, with 15 bases left in between. CDR3 nucleotides: TGCAGCGCCGGACGGAGCCGGGACGAGCAGTACTTC. It translates to CSAGRSRDEQYF.